These 15 T cell receptor beta chains were sequenced from one sample in a study of cytomegalovirus exposure and HLA in healthy donors. 60 Vbeta and 13 Jbeta primers were used in PCR. TCRdb keeps only in-frame clones here, not all; method: immunoSEQ multiplex PCR. This repertoire includes tens of thousands of clones. Sequences were obtained from PBMCs. The receptors originated from a woman in her 30s in good health and CMV-seropositive.

The chain has TRBV6-1 and TRBJ1-1, with D unresolved. CDR1 is MNHNS, CDR2 SASEGT, per germline. Between the trimmed V and J ends, which lost 6 bases and 7 bases, there was a span of 12 bases. CDR3 length: 12 residues. This CDR3 is CASREVSNEAFF. In DNA form, the CDR3 reads TGTGCCAGCAGAGAGGTATCAAATGAAGCTTTCTTT.

V and J are TRBV30 and TRBJ2-1, with TRBD2 matching over 10 bases. The junction had 7 bases not matched to a gene; V was cut back by 1 base and J by 7 bases. The germline V gene has CDR1 GTSNPN and CDR2 SVGIG (reference sequence). The CDR3 runs 15 residues. The CDR3 DNA reads as TGTGCCTGGAGTGCTCTAGCGGGAGTCGGTAATGAGCAGTTCTTC. Translated: CAWSALAGVGNEQFF.

The chain carries TRBV19 and TRBJ1-5; D possibly corresponds to TRBD1 (6 bases). The germline CDR1 and CDR2 sequences are LNHDA and SQIVND (reference sequence). The CDR3 runs 15 residues. Trimming took off 4 bases at V and 3 bases at J, with 13 bases between the two ends. In DNA form, the CDR3 reads TGTGCCAGTAGTAAAATCGACAGGCCCAATCAGCCCCAGCATTTT. Amino acid sequence: CASSKIDRPNQPQHF.

The chain combines TRBV29-1 with TRBJ2-7, with 7 bases matching TRBD2. V lost 6 bases to trimming and J lost 0 bases; unmatched junction nucleotides: 8. This CDR3 spans 14 amino acids. The V gene's germline CDR1 is SQVTM and CDR2 ANQGSEA. The CDR3 sequence is CSVKGASGSYEQYF. The CDR3 nucleotides read TGCAGCGTAAAAGGCGCTAGCGGCTCCTACGAGCAGTACTTC.

According to its frequency, this clone is large (0.1 to 1%). This sequence joins TRBV6-1 and TRBJ1-1; D unclear. Germline CDR1 reads MNHNS; CDR2 reads SASEGT. V lost 7 bases to trimming and J lost 5 bases, with 17 bases between them. CDR3 length equals 14 residues. CDR3 sequence: CASTGLLTSTEAFF. DNA for the CDR3: TGTGCCAGCACCGGACTCCTCACAAGTACTGAAGCTTTCTTT.

J is TRBJ1-2 and V is TRBV7-2; no firm D call. Deletions cut 1 base from V and 8 bases from J, with 8 bases between. The germline V gene has CDR1 SGHTA and CDR2 FQGNSA. The CDR3 runs to 12 residues. The DNA of the CDR3 is TGTGCCAGCAGCTTAGACGGGTCCGGCTACACCTTC. Its protein product is CASSLDGSGYTF.

This sequence joins TRBV29-1 and TRBJ2-7; TRBD2 matches at 9 bases. The germline V gene encodes CDR1 SQVTM and CDR2 ANQGSEA. The CDR3 spans 13 residues. CDR3 bases: TGCAGGAGACCTAGCGGGGAAGCCTACGAGCAGTACTTC. This codes for CRRPSGEAYEQYF.

V usage is TRBV19 and J usage is TRBJ2-6; D not certain. V was clipped by 4 bases and J by 3 bases, with 10 bases between them. The CDR3 consists of 15 residues. Germline CDR1 LNHDA, CDR2 SQIVND (reference sequence). The CDR3 loop reads CASSTGDHGANVLTF. Here the CDR3 DNA reads TGTGCCAGTAGTACGGGTGATCATGGGGCCAACGTCCTGACTTTC.

The chain combines TRBV14 with TRBJ2-7; 7 nucleotides align to TRBD2. The CDR3 has 15 amino acids. V was clipped by 1 base and J by 2 bases; unmatched bases: 5. Germline CDR1 and CDR2: SGHDN and FVKESK. The CDR3 loop is CASSQGGSGPYEQYF. CDR3 sequence (DNA): TGTGCCAGCAGCCAAGGCGGGAGTGGGCCCTACGAGCAGTACTTC.

V is TRBV19 and J is TRBJ2-3, with 9 bases that match TRBD2. The trim removed 6 bases at V and 3 bases at J, leaving 4 bases unmatched. Per germline, CDR1 LNHDA and CDR2 SQIVND (reference sequence). CDR3 size: 14 residues. The CDR3 reads CASRQSGRTDTQYF. The CDR3 DNA is TGTGCCAGTAGACAGAGCGGGAGGACAGATACGCAGTATTTT.

The V gene is TRBV19, the J gene TRBJ2-1; maybe TRBD2 (6 bases). Germline V gives CDR1 LNHDA, CDR2 SQIVND (reference sequence). The V end lost 5 bases, the J end lost 5 bases, and 19 bases lay between the germline ends. CDR3 length: 16 residues. The CDR3 loop reads CASSLPESSGDNEQFF. CDR3 DNA: TGTGCCAGTAGTCTACCAGAGAGTTCGGGAGACAATGAGCAGTTCTTC.

The chain couples TRBV28 to TRBJ2-5; 11 bases map to TRBD2. The length of the CDR3 is 15 residues. Germline V gene sequence: CDR1 MDHEN, CDR2 SYDVKM. Losses at the gene ends were 6 bases for V and 1 base for J; bases not matched to a gene: 4. The CDR3 spells CASSRLAGFQETQYF. The CDR3 nucleotides are TGTGCCAGCAGCCGACTAGCGGGGTTCCAAGAGACCCAGTACTTC.

This chain links TRBV6-5 with TRBJ1-2; unclear D gene. Looked up from germline, CDR1 is MNHEY and CDR2 is SVGAGI. The CDR3 contains 14 residues. V lost 6 bases and J lost 4, with 15 bases in between. CDR3 sequence: CASRPSGGIYGYTF. In nucleotides, the CDR3 is TGTGCCAGCAGACCCTCGGGAGGGATCTATGGCTACACCTTC.

V and J are TRBV6-1 and TRBJ2-1; 10 bases fit TRBD2. The CDR3 contains 17 residues. Per the germline V gene, CDR1 is MNHNS and CDR2 is SASEGT. The junction had 7 bases not matched to a gene; V was cut back by 1 base and J by 4 bases. The DNA for the CDR3 is TGTGCCAGCAGTGAAGGGTCACTAGCGGGATCGTACAATGAGCAGTTCTTC. Translated, it gives CASSEGSLAGSYNEQFF.

V usage is TRBV7-2 and J usage is TRBJ1-4, with D tentatively TRBD1 (5 bases). V was pared by 5 bases and J by 4 bases, with 11 bases between. This CDR3 is 14 amino acids long. Germline CDR1 reads SGHTA; CDR2 reads FQGNSA. CDR3: CASSPGGFNEKLFF. The DNA of the CDR3 is TGTGCCAGCAGCCCGGGGGGGTTTAATGAAAAACTGTTTTTT.